The T cell receptor (beta chain) under discussion was sequenced for a study of cytomegalovirus exposure and HLA in healthy donors. Comments on this clone: Sequence at one end of the junction differs from germline and may be a read error.

Vbeta (60) and Jbeta (13) primers were used in the PCR. Repertoires were generated with immunoSEQ multiplex PCR, while TCRdb's copy carries only in-frame clones and drops some. The sample holds a few hundred thousand clones; 75% to 85% are singletons and the top ten take 1.4%. The CDR3 sequence is 12 residues long. Per the germline V gene, CDR1 is MNHEY and CDR2 is SMNVEV (reference sequence). Sequencing used PBMCs. The chain links TRBV27 to TRBJ2-6; 14 bases agree with TRBD2. This sequence originates from a girl between 5 and 17 years old in good health and CMV-seronegative. The CDR3 loop reads CASSSPGLAGDF. As DNA, the CDR3 is TGTGCCAGCAGTTCCCCGGGACTAGCGGGGGATTTT.